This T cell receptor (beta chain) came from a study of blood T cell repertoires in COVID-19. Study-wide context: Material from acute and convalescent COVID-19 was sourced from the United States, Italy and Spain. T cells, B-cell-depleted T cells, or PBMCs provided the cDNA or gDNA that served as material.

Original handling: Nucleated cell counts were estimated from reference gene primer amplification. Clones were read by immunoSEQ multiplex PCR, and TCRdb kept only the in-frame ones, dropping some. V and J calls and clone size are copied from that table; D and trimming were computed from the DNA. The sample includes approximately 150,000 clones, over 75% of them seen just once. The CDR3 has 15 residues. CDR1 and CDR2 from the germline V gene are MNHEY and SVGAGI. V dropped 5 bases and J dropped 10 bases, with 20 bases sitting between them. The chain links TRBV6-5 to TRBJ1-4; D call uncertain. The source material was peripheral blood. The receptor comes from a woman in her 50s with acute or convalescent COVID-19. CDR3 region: CASSLEGSSPGKLFF. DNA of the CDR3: TGTGCCAGCAGTCTAGAGGGAAGTAGTCCGGGAAAACTGTTTTTT.